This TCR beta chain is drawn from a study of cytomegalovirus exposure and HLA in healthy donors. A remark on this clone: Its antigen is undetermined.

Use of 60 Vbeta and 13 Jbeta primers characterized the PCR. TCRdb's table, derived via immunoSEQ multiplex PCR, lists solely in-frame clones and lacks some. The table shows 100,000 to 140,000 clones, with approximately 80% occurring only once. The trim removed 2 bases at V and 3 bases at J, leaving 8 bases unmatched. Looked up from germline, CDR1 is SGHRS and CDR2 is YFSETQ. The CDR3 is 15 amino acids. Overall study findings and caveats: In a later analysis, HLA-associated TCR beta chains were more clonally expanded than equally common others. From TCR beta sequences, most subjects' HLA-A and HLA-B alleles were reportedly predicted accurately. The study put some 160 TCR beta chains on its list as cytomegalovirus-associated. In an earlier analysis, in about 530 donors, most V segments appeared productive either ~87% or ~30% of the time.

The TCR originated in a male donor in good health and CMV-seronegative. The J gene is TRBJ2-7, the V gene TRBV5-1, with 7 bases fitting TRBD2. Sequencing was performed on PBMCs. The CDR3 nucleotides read TGCGCCAGCAGCTTAGGAGGGGAGGGCCTCTACGAGCAGTACTTC. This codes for CASSLGGEGLYEQYF.